This T cell receptor (beta chain) was recovered during a study of blood T cell repertoires in COVID-19. Study-wide background: Acute and convalescent COVID-19 samples came from the United States, Italy and Spain. Sample material is recorded as cDNA or gDNA derived from T cells, B-cell-depleted T cells, or PBMCs.

The length of the CDR3 is 14 residues. V lost 1 base and J lost 6, with 10 bases in between. Germline V gene sequence: CDR1 SGHTA, CDR2 FQGNSA. In the source study's methods: Cell counts per sample came from amplifying reference gene primers. Sequencing used immunoSEQ multiplex PCR; TCRdb keeps in-frame clones, though not all of them. That table is the source of V, J and clone size, and D and trimming were worked out from the DNA. The table lists 200,000 to 250,000 clones, less than 90% of them singletons, with about a sixth in the top ten. The genes are TRBV7-2 and TRBJ2-1; no clear D. The sequenced material came from peripheral blood. This TCR derives from a woman older than 75 with active or convalescent COVID-19. The CDR3 loop is CASSLVFNRNEQFF. The CDR3, as DNA: TGTGCCAGCAGCTTAGTGTTTAATCGCAATGAGCAGTTCTTC.